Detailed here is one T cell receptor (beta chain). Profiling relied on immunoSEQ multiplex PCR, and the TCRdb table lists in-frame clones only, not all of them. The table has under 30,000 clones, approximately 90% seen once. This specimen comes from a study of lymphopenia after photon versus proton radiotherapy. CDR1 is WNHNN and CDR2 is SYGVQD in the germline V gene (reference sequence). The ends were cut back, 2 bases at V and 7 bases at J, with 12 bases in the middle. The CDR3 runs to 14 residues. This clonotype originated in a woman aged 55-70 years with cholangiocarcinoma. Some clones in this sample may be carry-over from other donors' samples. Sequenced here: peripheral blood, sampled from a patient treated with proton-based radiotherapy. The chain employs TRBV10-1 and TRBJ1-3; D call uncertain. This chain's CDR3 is CASSENGPGNTIYF. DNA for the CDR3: TGCGCCAGCAGTGAGAATGGGCCAGGCAACACCATATATTTT.